This T cell receptor (beta chain) came from a study of blood T cell repertoires in COVID-19 (TCRdb year 2020). Turning to the overall study: Collaborator samples came from the United States, Italy and Spain and covered acute and convalescent phases of COVID-19. Sample metadata almost always included a de-identified subject ID, COVID-19 status, age in years and sex. The material from the prospective study consisted of cDNA or gDNA derived from T cells, B-cell-depleted T cells, or PBMCs. Subjects who had been exposed to COVID-19, were actively infected with it, or had recovered from it provided the deeply sampled blood TCRbeta repertoires that made up the dataset. A freely available public database, intended as a resource for researchers studying the immune response to SARS-CoV-2, is where the repertoires were released. The samples were drawn from two sources: the first 160 participants of the ongoing ImmuneRACE study, and 1,254 subjects contributed by 6 global collaborators. Where available, HLA class I and class II types were taken from metadata supplied by the sample provider and were not determined by assay-based typing. Points the paper makes about the study in general: Clinical and demographic metadata were provided uncurated, with the amount varying by source and participant.

The junction shows trimming of 3 bases on V and 9 bases on J, plus 22 bases between the germline ends. As encoded in the germline V gene (reference sequence), CDR1 is SGHNT while CDR2 is YYREEE. The CDR3 covers 17 residues, taking in both the cysteine and the phenylalanine. Only the CDR3 DNA is retained, 51 bases long and in frame from the first base. TCRbeta CDR3 regions were amplified from genomic DNA by means of the immunoSEQ Assay, a bias-controlled multiplex PCR. The authors processed their data as follows. Nucleated cell counts per sample were estimated from amplification of reference gene primers within the assay. Sequence reads were collapsed and filtered to measure the absolute abundance of every unique TCRbeta CDR3 rearrangement. For each sample, productive Simpson clonality was calculated as the square root of Simpson's diversity index across productive rearrangements. Entries here come from immuneACCESS through TCRdb and include only in-frame sequences with V and J called. Some clones fail to appear in such tables; in the studies checked, an unresolved V gene covers under half of the shortfall, and the cause of the remainder is unknown. V, J and clone size were drawn from that table, and D and trimming were deduced from the DNA. A total of 250,000 or so clones appear in this sample, around nine tenths of them only once. The ten largest clonotypes hold roughly 8% of the sample.

Comment on this clone: Its antigen target is currently unknown. No quality values exist for individual bases; no much larger clone is one base distant.

Whole blood was collected in K2EDTA tubes by collaborating institutions according to the institutions' own protocols. For TCRbeta analysis, collaborators shipped samples in one of three forms: frozen whole blood, isolated PBMCs, or DNA extracted from either of those sample types. Sequencing was performed on peripheral blood. This chain is built from TRBV5-4 and TRBJ1-6, with a weak D call of TRBD1 (5 bases match). This TCR was recovered from a man aged 35-49 years with active or convalescent COVID-19. The sequenced DNA: TGTGCCAGCAGCTCGCGACAGAGATCTACTTCTGTTTCACCCCTCCACTTT. Its amino acids are CASSSRQRSTSVSPLHF. The full variable domain, completed from the reference TRBV5-4 and TRBJ1-6 proteins outside the CDR3, reads ETGVTQSPTHLIKTRGQQVTLRCSSQSGHNTVSWYQQALGQGPQFIFQYYREEENGRGNFPPRFSGLQFPNYSSELNVNALELDDSALYLCASSSRQRSTSVSPLHFGNGTRLTVT.